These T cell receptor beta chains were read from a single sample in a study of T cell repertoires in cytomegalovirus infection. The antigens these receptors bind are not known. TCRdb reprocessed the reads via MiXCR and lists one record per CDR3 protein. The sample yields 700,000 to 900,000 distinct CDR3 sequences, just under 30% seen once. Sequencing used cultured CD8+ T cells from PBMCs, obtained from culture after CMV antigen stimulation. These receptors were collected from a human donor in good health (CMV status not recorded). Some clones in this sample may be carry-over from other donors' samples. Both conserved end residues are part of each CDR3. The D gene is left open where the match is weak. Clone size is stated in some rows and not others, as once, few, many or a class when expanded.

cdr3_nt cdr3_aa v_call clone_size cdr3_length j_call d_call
TGTGCCAGCAGCTTATGGGGCGGGGACACTAAAGCTTTCTTT CASSLWGGDTKAFF TRBV7-6 once 14 TRBJ1-1 .
TGTGCCAGCAGAAAAGGACACCTGAACACTGAAGCTTTCTTT CASRKGHLNTEAFF TRBV12-3/TRBV12-4 . 14 TRBJ1-1 .
TGTGCCAGCACCTGGACTTCCCAGGGCTACAATGAGCAGTTCTTC CASTWTSQGYNEQFF TRBV12-3/TRBV12-4 few 15 TRBJ2-1 .
TGTGCCAGCAGTTTTGGCAGGGCCAGGAACACTGACGCTTTCTTT CASSFGRARNTDAFF TRBV12-3/TRBV12-4 . 15 TRBJ1-1 .
TGTGCCAGCAGCCGTACTTTGACCTACAATGAGCAGTTCTTC CASSRTLTYNEQFF TRBV7-9 many 14 TRBJ2-1 .
TGTGCCAGCAGTGATTCAGGACGGGACCTCGAAGCTTTCTTT CASSDSGRDLEAFF TRBV6-1 many 14 TRBJ1-1 .
TGCGCCAGCAGCCAAGTCGGAGAGGCCGGGGAGCTGTTTTTT CASSQVGEAGELFF TRBV4-1 . 14 TRBJ2-2 .
TGCAGTGCTAGGCCGGGACAGGGGATAGATACGCAGTATTTT CSARPGQGIDTQYF TRBV20-1 once 14 TRBJ2-3 TRBD1
TGTGCCAGCAGTTTTCAGGGGGTAGAGACCCAGTACTTC CASSFQGVETQYF TRBV28 many 13 TRBJ2-5 TRBD1
TGTGCCAGCAGCTCGAAATCAAATGGCTACACCTTC CASSSKSNGYTF TRBV7-9 . 12 TRBJ1-2 .
TGCAGTGCTCGGAACCTAGCGAGTTCCTACAATGAGCAGTTCTTC CSARNLASSYNEQFF TRBV20-1 . 15 TRBJ2-1 .
TGCGCCAGCAGCCAAGGTGCAGGGGGAGGGACTGAAGCTTTCTTT CASSQGAGGGTEAFF TRBV4-1 . 15 TRBJ1-1 TRBD1
TGTGCCAGCAGTCCTCGGCAGCGGACAGTCTACGAGCAGTACTTC CASSPRQRTVYEQYF TRBV6-5 . 15 TRBJ2-7 .
TGTGCCAGCAGCTTGGAGGGTCCTGGAAACACCATATATTTT CASSLEGPGNTIYF TRBV7-9 . 14 TRBJ1-3 .
TGTGCCAGCAGCTCCCGGGACAGGACCTGGAAGCAGTACTTC CASSSRDRTWKQYF TRBV7-9 few 14 TRBJ2-7 TRBD1
TGTGCCAGCGGGGCAGCAATCAATGAGCAGTTCTTC CASGAAINEQFF TRBV27 . 12 TRBJ2-1 .
TGTGCCAGCAGTGAAATAACAGGGAGCTCCTACGAGCAGTACTTC CASSEITGSSYEQYF TRBV6-1 . 15 TRBJ2-7 .
TGTGCCACCAGCAGCAGACAGGGGGCTGGAGTCAAAAACATTCAGTACTTC CATSSRQGAGVKNIQYF TRBV15 many 17 TRBJ2-4 TRBD1
TGTGCCAGCAGTTTAACCCTAGCCTATGAGCAGTTCTTC CASSLTLAYEQFF TRBV27 . 13 TRBJ2-1 .
TGTGCCAGCAGTTTACGGGGGGGTGGGGACAATGAGCAGTTCTTC CASSLRGGGDNEQFF TRBV12-3/TRBV12-4 few 15 TRBJ2-1 TRBD2
TGTGCCAGCAGTTGGGGGAATTGGGGCTACACCTTC CASSWGNWGYTF TRBV12-3/TRBV12-4 medium-sized 12 TRBJ1-2 .
TGTGCCAGCAGCCAAGATCTGGGGTATAATTCACCCCTCCACTTT CASSQDLGYNSPLHF TRBV3-1 . 15 TRBJ1-6 .
TGTGCCAGCAGTTCCGGGACCCAAGAGACCCAGTACTTC CASSSGTQETQYF TRBV28 . 13 TRBJ2-5 .
TGTGCCAGCAATTTAAGGACCACACATGAGCAGTTCTTC CASNLRTTHEQFF TRBV6-2/TRBV6-3 . 13 TRBJ2-1 .
TGTGCCAGCAGTGAAATGACCTCTGGGGCCAACGTCCTGACTTTC CASSEMTSGANVLTF TRBV2 few 15 TRBJ2-6 .
TGTGCCAGCAGTCCTTCAGGGAGGGTCAGGGCTGACAATTCACCCCTCCACTTT CASSPSGRVRADNSPLHF TRBV25-1 . 18 TRBJ1-6 .
TGTGCCATCAGTCCTGGTGAGAACACTGAAGCTTTCTTT CAISPGENTEAFF TRBV10-3 . 13 TRBJ1-1 .
TGTGCCAGCAGCCAGCAACTTGAGCAGTTCTTC CASSQQLEQFF TRBV7-9 . 11 TRBJ2-1 .
TGTGCCAGTGGGACAGGGGCTCGCAATCAGCCCCAGCATTTT CASGTGARNQPQHF TRBV19 . 14 TRBJ1-5 TRBD1
TGTGCCAGCGGACCGAGGTTGGGAGAGACCCAGTACTTC CASGPRLGETQYF TRBV7-6 many 13 TRBJ2-5 .
TGTGCCAGCAGCTTAGGCTATCAGGACAACTCCTACAATGAGCAGTTCTTC CASSLGYQDNSYNEQFF TRBV7-9 many 17 TRBJ2-1 .
TGTGCCAGCAGGCACGGGCGAGAGCAGTTCTTC CASRHGREQFF TRBV7-9 . 11 TRBJ2-1 .
TGTGCCAGCAGCGAGGGGGGGTGGGAAAATCAGCCCCAGCATTTT CASSEGGWENQPQHF TRBV9 . 15 TRBJ1-5 .
TGTGCCACCAGCATGATCCCTGGGTTCCTCTACGAGCAGTACTTC CATSMIPGFLYEQYF TRBV15 . 15 TRBJ2-7 .
TGTGCCAGCAGCCCGACAGGGCTTCATGGCTACACCTTC CASSPTGLHGYTF TRBV5-6 . 13 TRBJ1-2 TRBD1
TGTGCCAGCAGCCATGGGAGGGGTAATGAGCAGTTCTTC CASSHGRGNEQFF TRBV14 . 13 TRBJ2-1 TRBD2
TGTGCCAGCAGCAATCCGGGACATAACACCGGGGAGCTGTTTTTT CASSNPGHNTGELFF TRBV7-9 few 15 TRBJ2-2 .
TGTGCCATCAGTGAGTCGTTAGAGACCCAGTACTTC CAISESLETQYF TRBV10-3 few 12 TRBJ2-5 .
TGTGCCAGCAGTCCTACTAGCGGGGGCCCCCGGTCGGAGCAGTACTTC CASSPTSGGPRSEQYF TRBV12-3/TRBV12-4 . 16 TRBJ2-7 TRBD2
TGTGCCAGCAGCTTATTTCCCAGCCTCTATGGCTACACCTTC CASSLFPSLYGYTF TRBV7-2 many 14 TRBJ1-2 .
TGTGCCAGCAGTTCGGACAGGGGGAGTCCGATAAACTTC CASSSDRGSPINF TRBV6-6 few 13 TRBJ2-7 TRBD1
TGTGCCAGTAGACGGACAGGGAGGAACGAGCAGTACTTC CASRRTGRNEQYF TRBV5-5 few 13 TRBJ2-7 TRBD1
TGTGCCAGCAGCCCCATCACGAACACCGGGGAGCTGTTTTTT CASSPITNTGELFF TRBV7-8 many 14 TRBJ2-2 .
TGTGCCACCAGTGATTACAGGGGCGACCAAGAGACCCAGTACTTC CATSDYRGDQETQYF TRBV24-1 . 15 TRBJ2-5 TRBD1
TGTGCCAGCACTGTTACTCTGGCGGCCAACGTCCTGACTTTC CASTVTLAANVLTF TRBV28 few 14 TRBJ2-6 .